One and the same sample provided the 13 T cell receptor beta chains below, sequenced in a study of CD8 T cells in ankylosing spondylitis. One entry per CDR3 protein, called by TCRdb with MiXCR from the 5' RACE reads. Of around 390,000 distinct CDR3 sequences listed, more than 20% are singletons. These receptors are not linked to any known antigen. General study points: Under 10 highly homologous variants formed a TCR beta motif that appeared characteristic of ankylosing spondylitis blood.

Specimen: blood, either unsorted or a sorted T cell fraction (not recorded which). These receptors were taken from a male donor with ankylosing spondylitis.

In this sample, this clonotype turned up a few times. The gene calls are TRBV5-1 and TRBJ2-7; possible D gene TRBD2, 6 bases. The V end lost 0 bases, the J end lost 3 bases, and 16 bases lay between the germline ends. The CDR3 is made up of 16 amino acids. Germline V gene lookup returns CDR1 SGHRS and CDR2 YFSETQ. The CDR3 bases are TGCGCCAGCAGCTTGGGGCCGGGGAGGATCCTCTACGAGCAGTACTTC. Translating it yields CASSLGPGRILYEQYF.

The sample holds many counts of this clonotype. The J gene is TRBJ2-4, the V gene TRBV3-1, with a tentative D call TRBD2 (5 bases). Germline V lookup: CDR1 LGHDT, CDR2 YNNKEL (reference sequence). Trimming took off 5 bases at V and 2 bases at J, with 13 bases between the two ends. This CDR3 is built from 15 residues. The CDR3 DNA reads as TGTGCCAGCAGCAGTGCTAGCTACTCCAAAAACATTCAGTACTTC. Residues: CASSSASYSKNIQYF.

The chain is built from TRBV7-2 and TRBJ2-7, with D tentatively TRBD2 (5 bases). CDR1 and CDR2 (germline): SGHTA, FQGNSA. The CDR3 length is 15 residues. V gave up 5 bases and J gave up 3 bases, with 17 bases separating them. The chain's CDR3 is CASSRHGGENYEQYF. The CDR3 DNA follows: TGTGCCAGCAGCCGACACGGTGGGGAGAACTACGAGCAGTACTTC.

This clonotype occurred many times. V is TRBV20-1 and J is TRBJ2-1; D not certain. The V end lost 6 bases, the J end lost 8 bases, and 20 bases lay between the germline ends. The CDR3 loop spans 14 amino acids. CDR1 and CDR2 (germline): DFQATT, SNEGSKA (reference sequence). CDR3 DNA sequence: TGCAGTGCAGGTCTGGCAGACGGCTCGGATGAGCAGTTCTTC. It encodes CSAGLADGSDEQFF.

The chain uses TRBV5-1 and TRBJ2-5; 8 nucleotides line up with TRBD1. The CDR3 covers 16 residues. Germline V gene sequence: CDR1 SGHRS, CDR2 YFSETQ. After removal of 4 bases from V and 0 bases from J, the junction contained 8 bases not matched to a gene. CDR3 DNA: TGCGCCAGCAGCCCTGGGACAGGCGGCTACCAAGAGACCCAGTACTTC. As protein: CASSPGTGGYQETQYF.

V and J are TRBV10-3 and TRBJ2-1, with 15 bases that match TRBD2. V gave up 7 bases and J gave up 7 bases; unmatched junction bases: 8. The CDR3 has 16 amino acids. Germline V CDR1 and CDR2: ENHRY, SYGVKD. The CDR3 protein is CAIMGTSGRFRNEQFF. Here the CDR3 DNA reads TGTGCCATCATGGGGACTAGCGGGAGGTTTAGGAATGAGCAGTTCTTC.

The V gene is TRBV29-1, the J gene TRBJ1-4; D unresolved. CDR3 length: 13 residues. Germline loops: CDR1 SQVTM, CDR2 ANQGSEA. Trimming took off 6 bases at V and 7 bases at J, with 15 bases between the two ends. CDR3 loop: CSVGPRVGEKLFF. CDR3 nucleotide sequence: TGCAGCGTCGGACCCCGGGTTGGTGAAAAACTGTTTTTT.

This clonotype was observed at least ten times. The gene calls are TRBV12-3 or TRBV12-4 and TRBJ2-2; D is ambiguous. V was trimmed by 8 bases and J by 0 bases, leaving 16 bases between them. The length of the CDR3 is 16 residues. The CDR3 DNA reads TGTGCCAGCCGTGGTGGCGGCACCACGAACACCGGGGAGCTGTTTTTT. This sequence encodes CASRGGGTTNTGELFF.

Note on this clonotype: Germline and junction disagree at one end, which may indicate a read error. The chain is built from TRBV29-1 and TRBJ2-3, with no clear D. Germline V gene sequence: CDR1 SQVTM, CDR2 ANQGSEA. CDR3 length: 15 residues. CDR3 amino acids: CSGEIVEASTDTQYF. The CDR3 nucleotides are TGCAGCGGTGAAATCGTAGAAGCTAGCACAGATACGCAGTATTTT.

In DNA, the CDR3 is TGTGCCAGCAACGGGGAGCATTACAATGAGCAGTTCTTC. It yields the protein CASNGEHYNEQFF. The rearrangement links TRBV2 to TRBJ2-1; the D gene is possibly TRBD2 (5 bases). The germline V and J ends were trimmed by 7 bases and 4 bases, with 11 bases remaining between them. The CDR3 runs to 13 residues. Germline CDR1 reads SNHLY; CDR2 reads FYNNEI.

This clonotype occurred many times. This chain uses TRBV20-1 with TRBJ2-1; 11 bases line up with TRBD2. Per germline, CDR1 DFQATT and CDR2 SNEGSKA (reference sequence). This CDR3 comprises 17 residues. V lost 0 bases and J lost 3; bases outside the gene matches: 7. CDR3 bases: TGCAGTGCTAGAGATCGGCTAGCGGGAGGAATCTACAATGAGCAGTTCTTC. Protein product: CSARDRLAGGIYNEQFF.

The V and J genes are TRBV18 and TRBJ2-5; D gene ambiguous. Germline V gene sequence: CDR1 KGHSH, CDR2 LQKENI. Trimming cost V 2 bases and J 2 bases, with 9 bases left between them. The CDR3 extends over 14 amino acids. The CDR3 here is CASSPVSRQETQYF. The CDR3 DNA reads TGTGCCAGCTCACCAGTTTCAAGACAAGAGACCCAGTACTTC.

V gene TRBV2 combines with J gene TRBJ2-1; TRBD2 is a possible D gene (6 bases). V lost 6 bases and J lost 3, with 12 bases in between. CDR1 and CDR2 from the germline V gene are SNHLY and FYNNEI. The CDR3 has 14 residues. Written as DNA, the CDR3 is TGTGCCAGCAGGCGAGCGGAGGGCTACAATGAGCAGTTCTTC. It encodes CASRRAEGYNEQFF.